Given below is one TCR beta chain in context. Its antigen is still unknown. A single record per CDR3 protein comes from TCRdb applying MiXCR to the 5' RACE reads. Counted here are about 4,800 distinct CDR3 sequences, under 8% occurring once; the ten biggest clones make up over 40%. Germline V gene lookup returns CDR1 SEHNR and CDR2 FQNEAQ (reference sequence). The CDR3 runs to 13 residues. V was shortened by 6 bases and J by 5 bases, with 11 bases between the two germline ends. Time point defined: sample taken at primary tumor resection. 72 TRACERx patients with early, untreated non-small cell lung cancer donated samples. Sequencing of whole RNA from tumor, nontumor lung or frozen PBMC involved no sorting. This sample is drawn from a study of spatial heterogeneity in lung cancer. For the study at large: The library had UMIs, and each TCR and UMI pair averaged more than ten raw reads.

Regarding the study as a whole: Alpha and beta chain coverage of tumor T cells was estimated at about 7% and 13%, respectively. Tumors with more nonsynonymous mutations had more expanded intratumoral alpha and beta TCRs.

The starting material was lung tumor tissue, obtained at surgery. V and J are TRBV7-9 and TRBJ2-1; D unclear. The clonotype was recovered from a male donor with early-stage non-small cell lung cancer. The CDR3 region is CASRDRYNNEQFF. The CDR3 DNA sequence: TGTGCCAGCAGGGACCGCTATAACAATGAGCAGTTCTTC. Variable domain in full (rest from reference TRBV7-9 and TRBJ2-1): DTGVSQNPRHKITKRGQNVTFRCDPISEHNRLYWYRQTLGQGPEFLTYFQNEAQLEKSRLLSDRFSAERPKGSFSTLEIQRTEQGDSAMYLCASRDRYNNEQFFGPGTRLTVL.